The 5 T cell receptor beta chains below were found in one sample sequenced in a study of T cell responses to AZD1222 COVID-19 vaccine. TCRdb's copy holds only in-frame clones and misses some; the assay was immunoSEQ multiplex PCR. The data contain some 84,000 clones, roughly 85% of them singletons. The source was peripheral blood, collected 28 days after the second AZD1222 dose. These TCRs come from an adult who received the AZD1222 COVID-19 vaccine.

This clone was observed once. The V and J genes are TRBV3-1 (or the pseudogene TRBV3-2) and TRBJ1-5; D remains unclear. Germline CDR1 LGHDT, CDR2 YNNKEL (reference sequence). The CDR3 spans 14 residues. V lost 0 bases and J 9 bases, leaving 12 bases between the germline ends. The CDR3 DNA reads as TGTGCCAGCAGCCAAGATCCGGGCCCGTGGCCCCAGCATTTT. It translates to CASSQDPGPWPQHF.

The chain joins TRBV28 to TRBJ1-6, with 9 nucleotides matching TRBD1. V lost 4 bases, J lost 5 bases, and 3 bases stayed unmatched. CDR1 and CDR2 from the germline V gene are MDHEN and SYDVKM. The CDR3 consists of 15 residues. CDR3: CASSSGQGNNSPLHF. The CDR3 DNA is TGTGCCAGCAGTTCGGGACAGGGAAATAATTCACCCCTCCACTTT.

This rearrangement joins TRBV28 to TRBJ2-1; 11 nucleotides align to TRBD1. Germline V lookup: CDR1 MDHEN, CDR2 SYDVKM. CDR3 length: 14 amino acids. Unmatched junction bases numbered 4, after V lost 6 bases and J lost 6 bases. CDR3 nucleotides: TGTGCCAGCAGACCCGGGACAGGGGGCAATGAGCAGTTCTTC. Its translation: CASRPGTGGNEQFF. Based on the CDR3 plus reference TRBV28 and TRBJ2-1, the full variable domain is DVKVTQSSRYLVKRTGEKVFLECVQDMDHENMFWYRQDPGLGLRLIYFSYDVKMKEKGDIPEGYSVSREKKERFSLILESASTNQTSMYLCASRPGTGGNEQFFGPGTRLTVL.

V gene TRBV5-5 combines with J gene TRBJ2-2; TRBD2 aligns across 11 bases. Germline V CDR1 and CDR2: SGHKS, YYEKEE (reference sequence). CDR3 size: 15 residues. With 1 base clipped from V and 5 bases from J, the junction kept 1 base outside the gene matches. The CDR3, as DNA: TGTGCCAGCAGCTTGCTAGCGGGGGGTACCGGGGAGCTGTTTTTT. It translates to CASSLLAGGTGELFF.

The CDR3 spells CASSPTDRDYGYTF. Here the CDR3 DNA reads TGTGCCAGCTCACCTACGGACAGGGACTATGGCTACACCTTC. This chain connects TRBV18 to TRBJ1-2, with 8 positions matching TRBD1. The CDR3 is made up of 14 amino acids. Per germline, CDR1 KGHSH and CDR2 LQKENI. Trimming at V came to 3 bases and at J to 3 bases, leaving 3 bases not matched to a gene.